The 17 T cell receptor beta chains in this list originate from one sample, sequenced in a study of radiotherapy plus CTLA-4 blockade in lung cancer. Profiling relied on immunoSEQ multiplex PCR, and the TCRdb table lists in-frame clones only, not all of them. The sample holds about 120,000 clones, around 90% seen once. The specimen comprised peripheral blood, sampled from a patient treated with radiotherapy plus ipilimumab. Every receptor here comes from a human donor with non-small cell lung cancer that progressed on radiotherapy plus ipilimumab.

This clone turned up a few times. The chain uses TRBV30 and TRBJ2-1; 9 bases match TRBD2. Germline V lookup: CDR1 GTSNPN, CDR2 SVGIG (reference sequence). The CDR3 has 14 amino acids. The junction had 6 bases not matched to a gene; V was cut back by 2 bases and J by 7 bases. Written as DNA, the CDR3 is TGTGCCTGGAGTAAGGGGACTAGCTGGAATGAGCAGTTCTTC. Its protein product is CAWSKGTSWNEQFF. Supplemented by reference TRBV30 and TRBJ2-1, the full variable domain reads SQTIHQWPATLVQPVGSPLSLECTVEGTSNPNLYWYRQAAGRGLQLLFYSVGIGQISSEVPQNLSASRPQDRQFILSSKKLLLSDSGFYLCAWSKGTSWNEQFFGPGTRLTVL.

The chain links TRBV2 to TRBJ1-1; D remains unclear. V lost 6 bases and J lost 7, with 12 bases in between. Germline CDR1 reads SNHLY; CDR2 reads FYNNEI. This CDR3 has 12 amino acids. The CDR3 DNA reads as TGTGCCAGCAGAATTGGCGTAGATGAAGCTTTCTTT. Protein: CASRIGVDEAFF.

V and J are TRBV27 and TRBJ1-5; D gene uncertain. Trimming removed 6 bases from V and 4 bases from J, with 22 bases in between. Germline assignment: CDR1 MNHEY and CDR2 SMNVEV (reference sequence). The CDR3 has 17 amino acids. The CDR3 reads CASSQRPRQSQNQPQHF. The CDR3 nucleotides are TGTGCCAGCAGCCAAAGACCACGGCAGTCCCAGAATCAGCCCCAGCATTTT.

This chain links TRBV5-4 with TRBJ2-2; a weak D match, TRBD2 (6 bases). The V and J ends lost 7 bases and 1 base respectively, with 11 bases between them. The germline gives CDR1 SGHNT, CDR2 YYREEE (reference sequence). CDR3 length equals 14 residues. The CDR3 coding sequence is TGTGCCAGCGGCAGCGGGTGGAACACCGGGGAGCTGTTTTTT. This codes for CASGSGWNTGELFF.

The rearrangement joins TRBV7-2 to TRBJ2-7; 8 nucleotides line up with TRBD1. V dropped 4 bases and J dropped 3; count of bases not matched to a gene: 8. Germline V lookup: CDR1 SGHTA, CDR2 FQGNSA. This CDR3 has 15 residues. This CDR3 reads CASSSDRAGLYEQYF. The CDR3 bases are TGTGCCAGCAGCTCGGACAGGGCAGGCCTCTACGAGCAGTACTTC. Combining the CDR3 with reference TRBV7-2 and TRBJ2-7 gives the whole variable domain GAGVSQSPSNKVTEKGKDVELRCDPISGHTALYWYRQSLGQGLEFLIYFQGNSAPDKSGLPSDRFSAERTGGSVSTLTIQRTQQEDSAVYLCASSSDRAGLYEQYFGPGTRLTVT.

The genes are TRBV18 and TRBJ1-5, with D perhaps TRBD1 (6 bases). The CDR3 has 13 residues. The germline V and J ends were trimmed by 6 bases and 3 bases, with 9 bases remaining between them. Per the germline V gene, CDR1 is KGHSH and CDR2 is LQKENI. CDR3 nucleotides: TGTGCCAGCTCGCCGGGGGCCAATCAGCCCCAGCATTTT. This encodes CASSPGANQPQHF.

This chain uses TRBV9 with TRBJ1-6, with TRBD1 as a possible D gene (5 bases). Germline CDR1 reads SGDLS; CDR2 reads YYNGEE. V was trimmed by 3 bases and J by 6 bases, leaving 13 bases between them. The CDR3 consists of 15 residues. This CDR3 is CASSGGNVGNSPLHF. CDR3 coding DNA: TGTGCCAGCAGCGGGGGGAACGTTGGTAATTCACCCCTCCACTTT.

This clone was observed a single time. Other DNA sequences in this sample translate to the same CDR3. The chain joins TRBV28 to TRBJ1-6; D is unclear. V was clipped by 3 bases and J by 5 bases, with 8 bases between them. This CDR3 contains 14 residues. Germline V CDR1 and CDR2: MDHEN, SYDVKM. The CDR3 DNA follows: TGTGCCAGCAGTTTCGGGAGCAATAATTCACCCCTCCACTTT. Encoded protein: CASSFGSNNSPLHF. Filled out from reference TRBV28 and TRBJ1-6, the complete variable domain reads DVKVTQSSRYLVKRTGEKVFLECVQDMDHENMFWYRQDPGLGLRLIYFSYDVKMKEKGDIPEGYSVSREKKERFSLILESASTNQTSMYLCASSFGSNNSPLHFGNGTRLTVT.

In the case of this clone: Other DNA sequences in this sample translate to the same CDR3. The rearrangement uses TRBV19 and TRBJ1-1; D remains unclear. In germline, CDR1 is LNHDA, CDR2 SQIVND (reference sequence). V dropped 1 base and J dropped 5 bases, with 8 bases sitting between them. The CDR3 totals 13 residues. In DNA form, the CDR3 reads TGTGCCAGTAGTATAGGGGGAGGTACTGAAGCTTTCTTT. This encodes CASSIGGGTEAFF.

The CDR3 sequence is CAWSRDMSTDTQYF. The CDR3 DNA is TGTGCCTGGAGTAGGGACATGAGCACAGATACGCAGTATTTT. The chain joins TRBV30 to TRBJ2-3; D perhaps matches TRBD1 (6 bases). Germline V CDR1 and CDR2: GTSNPN, SVGIG (reference sequence). The germline V and J ends were trimmed by 2 bases and 0 bases, with 9 bases remaining between them. The CDR3 consists of 14 residues.

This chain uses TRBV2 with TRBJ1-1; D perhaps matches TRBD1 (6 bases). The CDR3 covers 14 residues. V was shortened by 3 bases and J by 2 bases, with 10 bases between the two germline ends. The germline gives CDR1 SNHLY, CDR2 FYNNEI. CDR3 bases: TGTGCCAGCAGTGAGGGGGGGCCCAACACTGAAGCTTTCTTT. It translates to CASSEGGPNTEAFF.

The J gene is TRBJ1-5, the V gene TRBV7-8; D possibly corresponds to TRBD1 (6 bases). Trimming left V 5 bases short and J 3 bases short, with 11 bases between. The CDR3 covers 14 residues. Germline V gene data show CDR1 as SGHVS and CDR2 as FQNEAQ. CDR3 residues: CASSVNRDNQPQHF. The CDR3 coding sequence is TGTGCCAGCAGCGTAAACAGGGACAATCAGCCCCAGCATTTT.

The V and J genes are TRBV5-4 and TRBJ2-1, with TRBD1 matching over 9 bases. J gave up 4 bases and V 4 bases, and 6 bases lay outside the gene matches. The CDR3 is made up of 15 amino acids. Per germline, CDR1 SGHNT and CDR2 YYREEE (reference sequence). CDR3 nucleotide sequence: TGTGCCAGCAGCGCTGACAGGGGGAGTTACAATGAGCAGTTCTTC. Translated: CASSADRGSYNEQFF.

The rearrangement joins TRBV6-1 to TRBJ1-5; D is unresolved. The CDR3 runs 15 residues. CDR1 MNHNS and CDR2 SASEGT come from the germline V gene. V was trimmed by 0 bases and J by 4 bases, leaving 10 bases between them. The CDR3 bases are TGTGCCAGCAGTGAAGCCGGTGGGTTAAATCAGCCCCAGCATTTT. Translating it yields CASSEAGGLNQPQHF.

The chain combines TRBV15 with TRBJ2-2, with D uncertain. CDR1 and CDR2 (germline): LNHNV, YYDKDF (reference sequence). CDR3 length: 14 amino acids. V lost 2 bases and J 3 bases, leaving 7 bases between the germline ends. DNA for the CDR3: TGTGCCACCAGCAGACCAATAGACACCGGGGAGCTGTTTTTT. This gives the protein CATSRPIDTGELFF.

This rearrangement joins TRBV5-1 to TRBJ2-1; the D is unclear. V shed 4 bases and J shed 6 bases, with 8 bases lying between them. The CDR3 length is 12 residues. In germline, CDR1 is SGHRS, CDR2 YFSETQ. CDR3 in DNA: TGCGCCAGCAGCCTCCCTTCCAATGAGCAGTTCTTC. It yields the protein CASSLPSNEQFF.

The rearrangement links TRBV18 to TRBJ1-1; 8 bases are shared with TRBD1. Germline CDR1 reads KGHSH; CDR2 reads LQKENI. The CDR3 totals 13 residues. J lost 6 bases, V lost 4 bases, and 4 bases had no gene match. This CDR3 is CASSRGTGAEAFF. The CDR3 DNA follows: TGTGCCAGCTCACGTGGGACAGGAGCTGAAGCTTTCTTT. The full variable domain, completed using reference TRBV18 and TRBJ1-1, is NAGVMQNPRHLVRRRGQEARLRCSPMKGHSHVYWYRQLPEEGLKFMVYLQKENIIDESGMPKERFSAEFPKEGPSILRIQQVVRGDSAAYFCASSRGTGAEAFFGQGTRLTVV.